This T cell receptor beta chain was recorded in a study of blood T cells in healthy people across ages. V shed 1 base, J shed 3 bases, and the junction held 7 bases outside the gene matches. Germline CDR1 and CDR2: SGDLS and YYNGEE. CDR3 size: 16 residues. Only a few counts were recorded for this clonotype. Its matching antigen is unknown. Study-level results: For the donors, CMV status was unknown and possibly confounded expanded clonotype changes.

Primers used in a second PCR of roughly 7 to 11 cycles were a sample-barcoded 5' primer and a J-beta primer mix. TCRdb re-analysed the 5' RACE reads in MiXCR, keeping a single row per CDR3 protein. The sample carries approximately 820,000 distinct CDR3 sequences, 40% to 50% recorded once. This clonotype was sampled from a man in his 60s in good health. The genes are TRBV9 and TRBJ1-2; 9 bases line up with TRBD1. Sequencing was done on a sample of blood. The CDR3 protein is CASSVRQGDADYGYTF. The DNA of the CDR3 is TGTGCCAGCAGCGTAAGACAGGGGGACGCGGACTATGGCTACACCTTC.